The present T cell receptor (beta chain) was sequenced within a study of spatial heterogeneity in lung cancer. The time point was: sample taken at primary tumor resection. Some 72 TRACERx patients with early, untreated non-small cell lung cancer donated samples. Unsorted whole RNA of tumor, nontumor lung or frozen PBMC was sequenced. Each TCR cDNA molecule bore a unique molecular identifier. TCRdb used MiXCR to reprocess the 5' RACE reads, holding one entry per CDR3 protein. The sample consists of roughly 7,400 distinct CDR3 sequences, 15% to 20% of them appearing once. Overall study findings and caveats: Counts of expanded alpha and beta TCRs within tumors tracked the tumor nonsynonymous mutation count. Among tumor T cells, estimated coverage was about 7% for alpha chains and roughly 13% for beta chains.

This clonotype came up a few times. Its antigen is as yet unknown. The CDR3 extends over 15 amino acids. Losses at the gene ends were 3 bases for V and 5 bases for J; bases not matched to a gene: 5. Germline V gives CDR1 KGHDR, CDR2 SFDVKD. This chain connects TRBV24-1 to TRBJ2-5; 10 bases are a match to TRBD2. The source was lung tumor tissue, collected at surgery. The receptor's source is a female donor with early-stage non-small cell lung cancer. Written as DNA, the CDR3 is TGTGCCACCAGTGATCCGCTGACTAGCGGGGAGACCCAGTACTTC. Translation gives CATSDPLTSGETQYF.